These 5 T cell receptor beta chains were sequenced from one sample in a study of cytomegalovirus exposure and HLA in healthy donors. The PCR contained 60 Vbeta and 13 Jbeta primers. Generated by immunoSEQ multiplex PCR, the TCRdb table keeps only in-frame clones and is missing some. The table has 150,000 to 170,000 clones, roughly three quarters seen once. Sample: PBMCs. Receptors were obtained from a man aged 25 to 45 in good health and CMV-seropositive.

The chain links TRBV20-1 to TRBJ1-1; TRBD1 might be the D (5 bases). Germline V lookup: CDR1 DFQATT, CDR2 SNEGSKA (reference sequence). The length of the CDR3 is 10 residues. The CDR3 is CTGGNTEAFF. In nucleotides, the CDR3 is TGCACCGGGGGGAACACTGAAGCTTTCTTT.

As DNA, the CDR3 is TGTGCCAGCGAGGGTAGCGGGAGATATACGCAGTATTTT. This translates into CASEGSGRYTQYF. The rearrangement links TRBV28 to TRBJ2-3, with 9 bases fitting TRBD2. CDR3 size: 13 residues. Per the germline V gene, CDR1 is MDHEN and CDR2 is SYDVKM. Unmatched junction bases numbered 7, after V lost 8 bases and J lost 7 bases.

This chain links TRBV27 with TRBJ2-1, with D maybe TRBD2 (6 bases). V was cut by 4 bases and J by 5 bases, with 12 bases left in between. CDR3 length: 14 amino acids. CDR1 and CDR2 from the germline V gene are MNHEY and SMNVEV (reference sequence). The CDR3 region is CASSSLAPNNEQFF. The CDR3, as DNA: TGTGCCAGCAGTTCGCTAGCGCCTAACAATGAGCAGTTCTTC.

This chain links TRBV27 with TRBJ2-7; D may be TRBD1 (6 bases). Germline CDR1 and CDR2: MNHEY and SMNVEV (reference sequence). The length of the CDR3 is 14 residues. V gave up 4 bases and J gave up 3 bases, with 13 bases separating them. The CDR3 region has the DNA TGTGCCAGCAGTTGGGGGCGACGGGTCTACGAGCAGTACTTC. It translates to CASSWGRRVYEQYF.

The chain links TRBV27 to TRBJ2-1, with 14 nucleotides matching TRBD2. Germline V gene lookup returns CDR1 MNHEY and CDR2 SMNVEV (reference sequence). With V trimmed by 3 bases and J by 8 bases, 6 bases remained unmatched. There are 16 residues in the CDR3. CDR3: CASSFGTSGSSDEQFF. Here the CDR3 DNA reads TGTGCCAGCAGTTTCGGGACTAGCGGGAGTTCCGATGAGCAGTTCTTC.